This is a list of T cell receptor beta chains from one sample in a study of shared clonotypes between healthy human individuals. Sequenced by immunoSEQ multiplex PCR; TCRdb stores in-frame clones only, minus some. The top ten clones hold around 1.7% of a sample with a few million clones, just under 95% of them seen once. The source material was naive CD8+ T cells from PBMCs. All receptors come from a man between 18 and 29 years old in good health. Some clones in this sample may be carry-over from other donors' samples. Each CDR3 is given with its conserved first and last residue. The D gene is left open where the match is weak. Size is omitted from some rows. Given values are once, few, many or a class for expanded clones.

abundance | j_gene | len | v_gene | d_gene | CDR3aa | CDR3nt
- | TRBJ1-2 | 16 | TRBV10-2 | TRBD1 | CASSPIPGQGVNGYTF | TGCGCCAGCAGCCCAATTCCGGGACAGGGTGTCAATGGCTACACCTTC
- | TRBJ2-1 | 18 | TRBV19 | TRBD2 | CASSARTSGRRSYNEQFF | TGTGCCAGTAGTGCCAGGACTAGCGGGAGACGCTCCTACAATGAGCAGTTCTTC
- | TRBJ2-1 | 12 | TRBV9 | - | CASSVGPLGQFF | TGTGCCAGCAGCGTAGGTCCCCTGGGGCAGTTCTTC
- | TRBJ2-1 | 15 | TRBV6-6 | - | CASSYSTGHYNEQFF | TGTGCCAGCAGTTACTCGACCGGGCACTACAATGAGCAGTTCTTC
- | TRBJ1-2 | 14 | TRBV12-2 | - | CASRLVGTVRGYTF | TGTGCAAGTCGCTTAGTAGGGACAGTGAGAGGCTACACCTTC
once | TRBJ2-6 | 18 | TRBV19 | TRBD1 | CASSFQGAEGSGANVLTF | TGTGCCAGTAGTTTTCAGGGGGCAGAGGGCTCTGGGGCCAACGTCCTGACTTTC
- | TRBJ2-1 | 15 | TRBV19 | - | CASSIVGRNLGEQFF | TGTGCCAGTAGTATAGTTGGCCGGAATCTTGGTGAGCAGTTCTTC
- | TRBJ1-1 | 12 | TRBV7-9 | - | CALLSGDVVAFF | TGTGCGCTACTCTCGGGGGACGTGGTGGCTTTCTTT
- | TRBJ2-7 | 14 | TRBV27 | TRBD2 | CASSLAGGPYEQYF | TGTGCCAGCAGCCTAGCGGGAGGGCCTTACGAGCAGTACTTC
- | TRBJ1-1 | 13 | TRBV4-3 | - | CASSQVWNTEAFF | TGCGCCAGCAGCCAAGTCTGGAACACTGAAGCTTTCTTT
- | TRBJ2-7 | 13 | TRBV7-2 | TRBD2 | CASSLAGVYEQYF | TGTGCCAGCAGTCTAGCGGGAGTCTACGAGCAGTACTTC